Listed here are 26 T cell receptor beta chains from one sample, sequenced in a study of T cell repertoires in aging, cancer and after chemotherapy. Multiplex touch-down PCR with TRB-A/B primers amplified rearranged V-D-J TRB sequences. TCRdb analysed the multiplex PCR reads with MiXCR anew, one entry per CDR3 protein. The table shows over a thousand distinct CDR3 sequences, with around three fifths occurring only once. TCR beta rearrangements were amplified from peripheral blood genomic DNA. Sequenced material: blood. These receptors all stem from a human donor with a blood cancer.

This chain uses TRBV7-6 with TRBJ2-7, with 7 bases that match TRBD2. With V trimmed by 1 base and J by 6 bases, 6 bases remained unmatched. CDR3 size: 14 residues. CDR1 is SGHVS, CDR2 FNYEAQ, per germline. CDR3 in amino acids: CASSLGSSGGEQYF. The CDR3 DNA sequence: TGTGCCAGCAGCTTAGGATCGTCGGGGGGCGAGCAGTACTTC.

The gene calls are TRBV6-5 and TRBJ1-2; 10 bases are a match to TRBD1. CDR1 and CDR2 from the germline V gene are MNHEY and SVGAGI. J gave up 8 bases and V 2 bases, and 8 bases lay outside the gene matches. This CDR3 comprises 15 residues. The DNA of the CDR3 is TGTGCCAGCAGTTACGACCAGACAGGGGGCGGCGGCTACACCTTC. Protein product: CASSYDQTGGGGYTF.

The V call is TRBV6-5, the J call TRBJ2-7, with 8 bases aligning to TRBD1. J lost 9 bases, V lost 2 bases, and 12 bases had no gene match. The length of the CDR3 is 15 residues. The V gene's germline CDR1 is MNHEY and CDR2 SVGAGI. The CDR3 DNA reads TGTGCCAGCAGTTACGACCAGACAGGGGCCTATGGGCAGTACTTC. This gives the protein CASSYDQTGAYGQYF.

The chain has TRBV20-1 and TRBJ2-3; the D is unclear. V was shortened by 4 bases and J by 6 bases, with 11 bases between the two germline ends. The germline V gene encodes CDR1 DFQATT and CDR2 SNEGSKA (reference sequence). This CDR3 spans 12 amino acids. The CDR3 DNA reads TGCAGTGCTACCGAAAGCGCGGATACGCAGTATTTT. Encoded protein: CSATESADTQYF.

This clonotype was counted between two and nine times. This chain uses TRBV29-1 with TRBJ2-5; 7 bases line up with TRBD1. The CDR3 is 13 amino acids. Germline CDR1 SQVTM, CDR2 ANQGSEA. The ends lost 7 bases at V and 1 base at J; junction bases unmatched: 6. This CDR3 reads CSGWDSTQETQYF. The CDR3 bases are TGCAGCGGATGGGACAGCACCCAAGAGACCCAGTACTTC.

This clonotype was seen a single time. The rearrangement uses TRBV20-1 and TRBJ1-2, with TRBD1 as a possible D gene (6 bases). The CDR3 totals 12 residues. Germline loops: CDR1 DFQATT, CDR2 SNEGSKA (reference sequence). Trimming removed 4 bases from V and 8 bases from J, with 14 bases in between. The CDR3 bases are TGCAGTGCTAAACAGGGCCTGGAGGGCTACACCTTC. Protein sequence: CSAKQGLEGYTF.

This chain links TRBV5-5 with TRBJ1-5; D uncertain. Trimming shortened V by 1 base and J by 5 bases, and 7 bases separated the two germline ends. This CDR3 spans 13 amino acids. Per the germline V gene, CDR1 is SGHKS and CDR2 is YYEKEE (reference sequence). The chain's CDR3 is CASSLFQDQPQHF. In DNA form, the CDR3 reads TGTGCCAGCAGCTTGTTCCAGGATCAGCCCCAGCATTTT.

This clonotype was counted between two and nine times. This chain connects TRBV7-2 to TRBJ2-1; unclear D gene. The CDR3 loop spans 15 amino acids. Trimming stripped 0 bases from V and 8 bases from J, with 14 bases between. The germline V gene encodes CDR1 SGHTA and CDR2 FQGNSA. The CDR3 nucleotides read TGTGCCAGCAGCTTAGCGGTCGGTAGTCGTGATGAGCAGTTCTTC. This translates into CASSLAVGSRDEQFF. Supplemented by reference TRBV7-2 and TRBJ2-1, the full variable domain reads GAGVSQSPSNKVTEKGKDVELRCDPISGHTALYWYRQSLGQGLEFLIYFQGNSAPDKSGLPSDRFSAERTGGSVSTLTIQRTQQEDSAVYLCASSLAVGSRDEQFFGPGTRLTVL.

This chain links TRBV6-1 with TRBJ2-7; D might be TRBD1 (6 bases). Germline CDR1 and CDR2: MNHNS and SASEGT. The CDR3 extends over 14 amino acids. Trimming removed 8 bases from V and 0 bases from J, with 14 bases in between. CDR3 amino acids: CASSLRTDSYEQYF. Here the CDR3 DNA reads TGTGCCAGCTCACTAAGGACAGACTCCTACGAGCAGTACTTC.

The CDR3 loop reads CASSDRVQETQYF. The DNA for the CDR3 is TGTGCCAGCAGTGACAGGGTCCAAGAGACCCAGTACTTC. J is TRBJ2-5 and V is TRBV6-5; 7 positions match TRBD1. The CDR3 contains 13 residues. Trimming cost V 5 bases and J 1 base; bases outside gene matches: 1. The germline CDR1 and CDR2 sequences are MNHEY and SVGAGI.

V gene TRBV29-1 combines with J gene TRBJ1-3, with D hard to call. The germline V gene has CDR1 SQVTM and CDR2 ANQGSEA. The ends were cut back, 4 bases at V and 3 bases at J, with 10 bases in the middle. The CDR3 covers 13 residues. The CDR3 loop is CSVAFLDGNTIYF. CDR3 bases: TGCAGCGTTGCTTTCCTAGATGGAAACACCATATATTTT.

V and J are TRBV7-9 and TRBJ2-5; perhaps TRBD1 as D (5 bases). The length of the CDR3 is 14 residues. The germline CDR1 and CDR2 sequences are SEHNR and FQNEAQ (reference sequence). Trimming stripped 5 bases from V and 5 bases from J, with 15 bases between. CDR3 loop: CASSDIRAGETQYF. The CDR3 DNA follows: TGTGCCAGCAGCGACATCAGGGCAGGGGAGACCCAGTACTTC. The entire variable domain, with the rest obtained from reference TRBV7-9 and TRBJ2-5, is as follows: DTGVSQNPRHKITKRGQNVTFRCDPISEHNRLYWYRQTLGQGPEFLTYFQNEAQLEKSRLLSDRFSAERPKGSFSTLEIQRTEQGDSAMYLCASSDIRAGETQYFGPGTRLLVL.

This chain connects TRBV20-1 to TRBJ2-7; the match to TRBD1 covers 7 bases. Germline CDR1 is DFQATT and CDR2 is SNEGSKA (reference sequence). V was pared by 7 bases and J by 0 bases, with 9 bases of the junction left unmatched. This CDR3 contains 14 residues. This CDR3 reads CSVRDRDFSYEQYF. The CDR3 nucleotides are TGCAGTGTTAGGGACAGAGACTTCTCCTACGAGCAGTACTTC.

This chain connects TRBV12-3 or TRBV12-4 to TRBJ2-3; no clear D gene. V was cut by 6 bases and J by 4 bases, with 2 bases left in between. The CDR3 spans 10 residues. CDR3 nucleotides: TGTGCCAGCAGGTCAGATACGCAGTATTTT. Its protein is CASRSDTQYF.

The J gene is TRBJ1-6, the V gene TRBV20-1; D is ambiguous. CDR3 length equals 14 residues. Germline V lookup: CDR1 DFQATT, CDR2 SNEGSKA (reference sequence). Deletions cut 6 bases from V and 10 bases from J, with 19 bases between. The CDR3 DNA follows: TGCAGTGCGCCGACGGGATGGTCTAACTCACCCCTCCACTTT. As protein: CSAPTGWSNSPLHF.

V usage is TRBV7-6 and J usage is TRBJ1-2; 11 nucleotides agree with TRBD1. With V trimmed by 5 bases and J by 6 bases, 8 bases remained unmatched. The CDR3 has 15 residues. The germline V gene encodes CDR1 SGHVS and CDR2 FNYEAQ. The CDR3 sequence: CASSREGQGVNGYTF. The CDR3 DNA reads TGTGCCAGCAGCCGTGAGGGACAGGGGGTCAATGGCTACACCTTC.

The chain's CDR3 is CSAIPHSPLHF. CDR3 nucleotides: TGCAGTGCAATCCCCCATTCACCCCTCCACTTT. V and J are TRBV29-1 and TRBJ1-6; D call uncertain. From germline, CDR1 is SQVTM and CDR2 ANQGSEA. This CDR3 has 11 residues.

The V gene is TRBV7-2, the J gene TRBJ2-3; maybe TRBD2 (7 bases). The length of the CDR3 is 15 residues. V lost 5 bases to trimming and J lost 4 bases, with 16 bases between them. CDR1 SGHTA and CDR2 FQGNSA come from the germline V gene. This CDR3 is CASSGGGGVADTQYF. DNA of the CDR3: TGTGCCAGCAGCGGGGGGGGCGGGGTCGCAGATACGCAGTATTTT.

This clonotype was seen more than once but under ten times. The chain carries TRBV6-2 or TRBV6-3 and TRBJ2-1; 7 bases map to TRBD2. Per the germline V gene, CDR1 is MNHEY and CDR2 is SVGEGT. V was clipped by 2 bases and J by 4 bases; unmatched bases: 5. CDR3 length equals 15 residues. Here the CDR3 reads CASSYLAEVYNEQFF. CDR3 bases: TGTGCCAGCAGTTACCTAGCGGAGGTATACAATGAGCAGTTCTTC.

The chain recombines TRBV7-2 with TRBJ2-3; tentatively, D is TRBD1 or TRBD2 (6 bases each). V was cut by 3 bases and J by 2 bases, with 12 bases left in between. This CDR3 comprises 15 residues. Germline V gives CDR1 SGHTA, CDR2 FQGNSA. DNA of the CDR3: TGTGCCAGCAGCTTGAGGGGGGCGGACACAGATACGCAGTATTTT. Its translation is CASSLRGADTDTQYF.

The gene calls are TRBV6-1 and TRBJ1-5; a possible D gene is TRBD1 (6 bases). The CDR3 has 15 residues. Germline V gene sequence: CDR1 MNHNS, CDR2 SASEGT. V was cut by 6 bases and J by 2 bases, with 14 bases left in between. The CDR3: CASRNRGDGNQPQHF. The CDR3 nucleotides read TGTGCCAGCAGGAATAGGGGGGATGGCAATCAGCCCCAGCATTTT.

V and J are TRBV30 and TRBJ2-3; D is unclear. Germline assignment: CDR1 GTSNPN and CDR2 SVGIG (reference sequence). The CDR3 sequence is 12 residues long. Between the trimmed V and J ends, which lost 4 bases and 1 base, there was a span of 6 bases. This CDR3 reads CAWTRGTDTQYF. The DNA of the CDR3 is TGTGCCTGGACCCGGGGCACAGATACGCAGTATTTT.

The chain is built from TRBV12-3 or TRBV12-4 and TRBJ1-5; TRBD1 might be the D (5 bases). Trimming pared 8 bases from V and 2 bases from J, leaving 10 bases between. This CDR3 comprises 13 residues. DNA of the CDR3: TGTGCCAGCGCGGGGGGAGGCAATCAGCCCCAGCATTTT. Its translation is CASAGGGNQPQHF.

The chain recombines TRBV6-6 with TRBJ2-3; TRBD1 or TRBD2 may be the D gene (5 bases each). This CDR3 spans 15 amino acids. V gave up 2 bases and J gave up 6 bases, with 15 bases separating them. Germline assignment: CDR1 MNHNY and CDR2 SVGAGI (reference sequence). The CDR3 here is CASSYPPDWGDTQYF. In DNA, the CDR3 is TGTGCCAGCAGTTACCCCCCCGATTGGGGGGATACGCAGTATTTT.

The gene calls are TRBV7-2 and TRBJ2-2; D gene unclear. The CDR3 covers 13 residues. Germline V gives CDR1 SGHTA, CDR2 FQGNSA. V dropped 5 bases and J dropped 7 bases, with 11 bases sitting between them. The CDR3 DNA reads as TGTGCCAGCAGCATTCGACTGGGCGGGGAGCTGTTTTTT. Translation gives CASSIRLGGELFF.

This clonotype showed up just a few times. The CDR3 DNA is TGTGCCAGCAGTCGGACACCGGGTGAGCAGTACTTC. Its protein is CASSRTPGEQYF. This chain connects TRBV12-3 or TRBV12-4 to TRBJ2-7, with D possibly being TRBD1 (5 bases). This CDR3 is 12 amino acids long. Trimming pared 5 bases from V and 7 bases from J, leaving 12 bases between.